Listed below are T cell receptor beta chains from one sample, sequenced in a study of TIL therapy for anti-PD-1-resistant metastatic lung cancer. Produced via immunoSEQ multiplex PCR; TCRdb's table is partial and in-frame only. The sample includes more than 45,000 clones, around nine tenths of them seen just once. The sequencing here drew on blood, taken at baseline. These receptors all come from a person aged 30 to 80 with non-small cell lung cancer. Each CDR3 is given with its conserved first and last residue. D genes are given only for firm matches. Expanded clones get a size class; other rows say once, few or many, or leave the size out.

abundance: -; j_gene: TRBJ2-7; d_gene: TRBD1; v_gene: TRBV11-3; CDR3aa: CASSPADRDYEQYF; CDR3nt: TGTGCCAGCAGCCCCGCGGACAGGGATTACGAGCAGTACTTC
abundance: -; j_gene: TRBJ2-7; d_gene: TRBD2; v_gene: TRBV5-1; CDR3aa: CASSLASGIYEQYF; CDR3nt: TGCGCCAGCAGCTTAGCTAGCGGGATCTACGAGCAGTACTTC
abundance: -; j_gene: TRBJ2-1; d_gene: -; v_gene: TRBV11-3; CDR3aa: CASSFGTPYEQFF; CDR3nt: TGTGCCAGCAGCTTCGGGACTCCCTACGAGCAGTTCTTC
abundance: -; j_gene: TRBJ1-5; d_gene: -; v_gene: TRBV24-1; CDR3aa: CATSDSSNQPQHF; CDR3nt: TGTGCCACCAGTGATAGTAGCAATCAGCCCCAGCATTTT
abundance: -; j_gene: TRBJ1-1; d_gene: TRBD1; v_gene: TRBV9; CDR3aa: CASSVKDRMNTEAFF; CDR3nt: TGTGCCAGCAGCGTAAAGGACAGGATGAACACTGAAGCTTTCTTT
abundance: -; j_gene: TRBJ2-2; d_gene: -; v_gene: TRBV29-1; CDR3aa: CSVNHKNTGELFF; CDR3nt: TGCAGCGTTAACCATAAGAACACCGGGGAGCTGTTTTTT
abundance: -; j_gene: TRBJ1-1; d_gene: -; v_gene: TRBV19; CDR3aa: CASSIEWELNTEAFF; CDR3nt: TGTGCCAGTAGTATAGAATGGGAACTGAACACTGAAGCTTTCTTT
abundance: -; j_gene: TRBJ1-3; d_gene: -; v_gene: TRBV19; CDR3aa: CATRGQMSSGNTIYF; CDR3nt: TGTGCCACCAGAGGACAGATGAGCTCTGGAAACACCATATATTTT
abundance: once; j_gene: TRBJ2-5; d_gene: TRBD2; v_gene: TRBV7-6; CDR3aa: CASRRQAGGQETQYF; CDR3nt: TGTGCCAGCAGGCGTCAAGCGGGAGGGCAAGAGACCCAGTACTTC
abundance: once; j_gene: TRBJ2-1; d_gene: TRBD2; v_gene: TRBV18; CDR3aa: CASSPPRTSGSYEQFF; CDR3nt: TGTGCCAGCTCACCACCCCGGACTAGCGGGAGCTATGAGCAGTTCTTC
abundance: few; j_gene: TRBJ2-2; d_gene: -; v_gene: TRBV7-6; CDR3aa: CASSFNTGRANTGELFF; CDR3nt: TGTGCCAGCAGCTTTAACACAGGAAGGGCGAACACCGGGGAGCTGTTTTTT
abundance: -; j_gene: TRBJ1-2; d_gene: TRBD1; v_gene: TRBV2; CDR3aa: CASSEATGNYGYTF; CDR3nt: TGTGCCAGCAGTGAAGCGACAGGGAACTATGGCTACACCTTC
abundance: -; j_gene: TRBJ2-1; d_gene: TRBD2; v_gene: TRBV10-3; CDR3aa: CAISGLGTSGGPSYNEQFF; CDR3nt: TGTGCCATCAGTGGTCTGGGGACTAGCGGGGGCCCCTCCTACAATGAGCAGTTCTTC
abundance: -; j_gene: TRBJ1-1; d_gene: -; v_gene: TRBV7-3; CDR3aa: CASSLRDTDTEAFF; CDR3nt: TGTGCCAGCAGCTTAAGGGACACCGACACTGAAGCTTTCTTT
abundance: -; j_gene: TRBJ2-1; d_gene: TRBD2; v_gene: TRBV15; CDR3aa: CATSPSVASGNNEQFF; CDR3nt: TGTGCCACCAGTCCCAGTGTGGCTAGCGGGAACAATGAGCAGTTCTTC
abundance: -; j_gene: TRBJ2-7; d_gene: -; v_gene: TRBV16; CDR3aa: CASSQGAGAAYEQYF; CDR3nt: TGTGCCAGCAGCCAAGGCGCAGGAGCCGCCTACGAGCAGTACTTC
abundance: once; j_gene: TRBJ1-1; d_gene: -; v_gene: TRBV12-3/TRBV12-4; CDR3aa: CASSLSHGGEAFF; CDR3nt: TGTGCCAGCAGTTTATCTCACGGGGGAGAGGCTTTCTTT
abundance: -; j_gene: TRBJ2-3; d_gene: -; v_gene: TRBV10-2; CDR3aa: CASSEWGNTDTQYF; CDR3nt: TGCGCCAGCAGTGAATGGGGGAACACAGATACGCAGTATTTT
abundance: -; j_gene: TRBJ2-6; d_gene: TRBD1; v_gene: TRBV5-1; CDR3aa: CASSLVDRAGANVLTF; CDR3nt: TGCGCCAGCAGCTTGGTGGACAGGGCTGGGGCCAACGTCCTGACTTTC
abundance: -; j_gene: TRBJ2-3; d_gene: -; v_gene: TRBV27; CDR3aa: CASSWKGQGDTQYF; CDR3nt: TGTGCCAGCAGTTGGAAAGGGCAGGGAGATACGCAGTATTTT
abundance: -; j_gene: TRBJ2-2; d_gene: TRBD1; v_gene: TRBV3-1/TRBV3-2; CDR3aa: CASSQDSDRGAGELFF; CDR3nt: TGTGCCAGCAGCCAAGATTCTGACAGGGGGGCCGGGGAGCTGTTTTTT
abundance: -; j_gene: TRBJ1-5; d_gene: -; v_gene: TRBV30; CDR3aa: CAWRKGQYQPQHF; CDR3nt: TGTGCCTGGAGAAAGGGACAATATCAGCCCCAGCATTTT
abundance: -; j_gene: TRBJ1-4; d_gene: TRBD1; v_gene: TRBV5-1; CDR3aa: CASSWDRDEKLFF; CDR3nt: TGCGCCAGCAGCTGGGACAGGGACGAAAAACTGTTTTTT
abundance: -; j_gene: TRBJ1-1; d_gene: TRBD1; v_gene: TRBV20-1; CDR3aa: CSASRQGGTEAFF; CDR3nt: TGCAGTGCTAGTCGGCAGGGGGGGACTGAAGCTTTCTTT
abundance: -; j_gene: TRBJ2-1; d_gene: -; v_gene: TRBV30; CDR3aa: CAWNPGQNNEQFF; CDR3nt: TGTGCCTGGAACCCCGGCCAGAACAATGAGCAGTTCTTC
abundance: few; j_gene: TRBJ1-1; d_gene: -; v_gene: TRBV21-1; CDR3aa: CASSKPNLIMGGSNTEAFF; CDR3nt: TGTGCCAGCAGCAAACCGAACTTAATCATGGGGGGGTCGAACACTGAAGCTTTCTTT
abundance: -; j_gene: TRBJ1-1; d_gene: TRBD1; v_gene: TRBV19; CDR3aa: CASSRKVGGDSRGTEAFF; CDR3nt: TGTGCCAGTAGTAGGAAAGTAGGGGGCGACAGTAGAGGCACTGAAGCTTTCTTT
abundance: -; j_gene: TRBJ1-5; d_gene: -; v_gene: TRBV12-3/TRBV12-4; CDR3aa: CASSLTMDQPQHF; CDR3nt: TGTGCCAGCAGTTTAACCATGGATCAGCCCCAGCATTTT
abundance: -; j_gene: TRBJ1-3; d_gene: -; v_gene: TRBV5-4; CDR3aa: CASSLEGGRNTIYF; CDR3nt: TGTGCCAGCAGCTTGGAGGGCGGCAGAAACACCATATATTTT
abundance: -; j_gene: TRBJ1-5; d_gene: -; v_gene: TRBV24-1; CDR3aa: CATSDNGRWGNQPQHF; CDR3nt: TGTGCCACCAGTGATAATGGCCGCTGGGGCAATCAGCCCCAGCATTTT
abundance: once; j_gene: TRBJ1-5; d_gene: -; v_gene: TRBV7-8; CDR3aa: CASSSADRPNQPQHF; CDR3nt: TGTGCCAGCAGCTCAGCTGATCGCCCCAATCAGCCCCAGCATTTT
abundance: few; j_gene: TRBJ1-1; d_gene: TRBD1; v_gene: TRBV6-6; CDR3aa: CASRGQVGRAFF; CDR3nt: TGTGCCAGCAGAGGACAGGTGGGTCGAGCTTTCTTT
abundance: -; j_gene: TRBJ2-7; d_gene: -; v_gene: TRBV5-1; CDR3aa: CASSGGPGKAYEQYF; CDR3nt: TGCGCCAGCAGCGGGGGTCCGGGAAAGGCCTACGAGCAGTACTTC
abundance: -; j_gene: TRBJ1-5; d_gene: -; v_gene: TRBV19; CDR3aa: CASSTIQPQHF; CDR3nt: TGTGCCAGTAGTACTATCCAGCCCCAGCATTTT
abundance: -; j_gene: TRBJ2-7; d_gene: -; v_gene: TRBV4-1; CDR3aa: CASSQDWSGPYEQYF; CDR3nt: TGCGCCAGCAGCCAAGATTGGTCGGGCCCCTACGAGCAGTACTTC
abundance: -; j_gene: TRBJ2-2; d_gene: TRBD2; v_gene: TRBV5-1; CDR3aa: CASSLLAGTNTGELFF; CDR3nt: TGCGCCAGCAGCTTGCTAGCGGGCACGAACACCGGGGAGCTGTTTTTT
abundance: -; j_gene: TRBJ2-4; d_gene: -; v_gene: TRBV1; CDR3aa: CTSSQSRGPSGRAKNIQYF; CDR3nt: TGCACCAGCAGCCAATCCCGGGGGCCTAGCGGGAGAGCGAAAAACATTCAGTACTTC
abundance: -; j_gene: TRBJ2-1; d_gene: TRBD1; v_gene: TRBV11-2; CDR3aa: CASSLDGDRSNEQFF; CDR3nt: TGTGCCAGCAGCTTAGACGGGGACAGGAGCAATGAGCAGTTCTTC
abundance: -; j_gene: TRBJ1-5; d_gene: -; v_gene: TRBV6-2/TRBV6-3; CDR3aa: CASSYRAGLSNQPQHF; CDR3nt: TGTGCCAGCAGTTACCGAGCGGGGTTAAGCAATCAGCCCCAGCATTTT
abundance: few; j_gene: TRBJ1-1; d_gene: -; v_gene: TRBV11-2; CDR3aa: CASSLVNSKNTEAFF; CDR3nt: TGTGCCAGCAGCTTAGTGAACAGTAAGAACACTGAAGCTTTCTTT
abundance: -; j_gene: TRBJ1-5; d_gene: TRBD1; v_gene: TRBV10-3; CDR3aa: CAISNDRGPQPQHF; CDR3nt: TGTGCCATCAGTAACGACAGGGGCCCTCAGCCCCAGCATTTT
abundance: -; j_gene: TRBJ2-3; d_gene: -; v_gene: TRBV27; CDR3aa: CASSWADTQYF; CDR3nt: TGTGCCAGCAGTTGGGCAGATACGCAGTATTTT
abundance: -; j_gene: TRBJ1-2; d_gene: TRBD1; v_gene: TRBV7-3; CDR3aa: CASSLNPGTGGAGYTF; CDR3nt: TGTGCCAGCAGCTTAAACCCCGGGACAGGGGGAGCAGGCTACACCTTC
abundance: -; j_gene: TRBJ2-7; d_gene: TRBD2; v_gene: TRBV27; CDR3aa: CASSSGTSGSYEQYF; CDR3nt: TGTGCCAGCAGTTCCGGGACTAGCGGTTCCTACGAGCAGTACTTC
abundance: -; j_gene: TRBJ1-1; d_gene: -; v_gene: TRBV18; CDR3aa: CASSPAEGRAEAFF; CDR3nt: TGTGCCAGCTCACCGGCGGAGGGAAGAGCTGAAGCTTTCTTT
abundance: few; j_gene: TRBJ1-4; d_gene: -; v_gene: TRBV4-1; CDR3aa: CASSQDGSMGLFF; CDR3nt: TGCGCCAGCAGCCAAGATGGTTCAATGGGACTGTTTTTT
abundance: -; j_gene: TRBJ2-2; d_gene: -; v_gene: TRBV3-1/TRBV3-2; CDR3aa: CASRSGAGELFF; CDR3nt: TGTGCCAGCAGGTCAGGGGCCGGGGAGCTGTTTTTT
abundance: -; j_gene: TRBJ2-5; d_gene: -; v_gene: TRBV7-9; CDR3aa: CASSSRGGGETQYF; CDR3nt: TGTGCCAGCAGCTCCAGGGGAGGGGGAGAGACCCAGTACTTC
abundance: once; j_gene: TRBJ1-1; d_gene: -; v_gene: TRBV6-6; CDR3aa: CASSPRQGTFF; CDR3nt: TGTGCCAGCAGCCCGCGGCAGGGAACTTTCTTT
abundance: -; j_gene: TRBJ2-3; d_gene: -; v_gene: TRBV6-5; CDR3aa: CASKAPGADTQYF; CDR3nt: TGTGCCAGCAAAGCACCGGGTGCAGATACGCAGTATTTT